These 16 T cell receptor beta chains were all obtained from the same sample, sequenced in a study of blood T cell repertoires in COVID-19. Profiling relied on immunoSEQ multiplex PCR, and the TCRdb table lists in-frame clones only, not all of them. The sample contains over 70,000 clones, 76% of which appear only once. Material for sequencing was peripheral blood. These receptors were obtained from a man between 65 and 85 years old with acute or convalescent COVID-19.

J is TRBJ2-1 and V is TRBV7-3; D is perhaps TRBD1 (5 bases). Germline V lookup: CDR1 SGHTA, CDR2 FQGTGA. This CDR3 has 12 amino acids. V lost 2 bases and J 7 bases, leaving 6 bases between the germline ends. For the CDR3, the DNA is TGTGCCAGCAGCTTACAGGGAAATGAGCAGTTCTTC. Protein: CASSLQGNEQFF.

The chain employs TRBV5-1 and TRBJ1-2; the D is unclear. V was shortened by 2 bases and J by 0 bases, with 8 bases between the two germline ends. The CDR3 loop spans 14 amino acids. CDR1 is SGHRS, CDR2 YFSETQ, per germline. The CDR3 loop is CASSFGGANYGYTF. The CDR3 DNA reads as TGCGCCAGCAGCTTCGGCGGGGCTAACTATGGCTACACCTTC.

CDR3 sequence (DNA): TGCGCCAGCAGTGAACCGGGTGCGGGCACAGATACGCAGTATTTT. Protein product: CASSEPGAGTDTQYF. The chain joins TRBV10-1 to TRBJ2-3, with D hard to call. Germline-derived CDR1 and CDR2 are WNHNN and SYGVQD (reference sequence). This CDR3 contains 15 residues. Trimming removed 3 bases at V and 1 base at J, with 11 bases between.

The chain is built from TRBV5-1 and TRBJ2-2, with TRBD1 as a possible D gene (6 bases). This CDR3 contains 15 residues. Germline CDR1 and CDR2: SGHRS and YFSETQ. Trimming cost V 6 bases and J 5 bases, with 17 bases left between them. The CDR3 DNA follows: TGCGCCAGCACCGACAGGACCCAGGAGACCGGGGAGCTGTTTTTT. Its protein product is CASTDRTQETGELFF.

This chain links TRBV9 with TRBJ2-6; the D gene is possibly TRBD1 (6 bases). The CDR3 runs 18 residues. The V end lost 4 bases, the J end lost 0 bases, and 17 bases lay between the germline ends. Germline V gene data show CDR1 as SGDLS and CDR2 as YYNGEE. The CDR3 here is CASSPRQVASSGANVLTF. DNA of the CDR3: TGTGCCAGCAGCCCCAGACAGGTAGCCTCCTCTGGGGCCAACGTCCTGACTTTC.

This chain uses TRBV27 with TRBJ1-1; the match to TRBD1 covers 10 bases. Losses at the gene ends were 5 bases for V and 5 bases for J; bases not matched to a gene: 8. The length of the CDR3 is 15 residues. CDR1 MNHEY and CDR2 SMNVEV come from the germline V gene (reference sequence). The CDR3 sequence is CASSPDRGHSTEAFF. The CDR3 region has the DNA TGTGCCAGCAGTCCTGACAGGGGGCATTCAACTGAAGCTTTCTTT.

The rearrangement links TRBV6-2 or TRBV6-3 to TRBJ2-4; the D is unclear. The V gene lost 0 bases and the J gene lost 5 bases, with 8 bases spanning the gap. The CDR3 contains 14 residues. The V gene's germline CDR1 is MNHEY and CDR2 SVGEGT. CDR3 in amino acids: CASSYSGLQNIQYF. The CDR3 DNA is TGTGCCAGCAGTTACTCTGGGCTCCAAAACATTCAGTACTTC.

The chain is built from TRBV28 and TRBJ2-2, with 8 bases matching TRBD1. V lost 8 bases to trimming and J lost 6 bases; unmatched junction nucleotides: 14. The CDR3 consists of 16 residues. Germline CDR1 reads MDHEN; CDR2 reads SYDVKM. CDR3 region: CASSEGGAGGPGELFF. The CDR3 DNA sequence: TGTGCCAGCTCGGAAGGAGGTGCAGGGGGCCCCGGGGAGCTGTTTTTT.

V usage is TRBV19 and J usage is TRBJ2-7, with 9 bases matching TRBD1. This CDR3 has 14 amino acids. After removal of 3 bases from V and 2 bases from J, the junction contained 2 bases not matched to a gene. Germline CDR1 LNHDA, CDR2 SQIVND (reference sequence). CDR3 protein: CASSITGGAYEQYF. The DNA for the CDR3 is TGTGCCAGTAGTATTACAGGGGGCGCCTACGAGCAGTACTTC.

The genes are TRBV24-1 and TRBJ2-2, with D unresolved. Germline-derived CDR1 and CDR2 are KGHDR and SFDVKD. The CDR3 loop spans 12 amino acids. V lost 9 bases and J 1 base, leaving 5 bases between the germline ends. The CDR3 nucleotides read TGTGCCACCCTAGGGAACACCGGGGAGCTGTTTTTT. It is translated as CATLGNTGELFF.

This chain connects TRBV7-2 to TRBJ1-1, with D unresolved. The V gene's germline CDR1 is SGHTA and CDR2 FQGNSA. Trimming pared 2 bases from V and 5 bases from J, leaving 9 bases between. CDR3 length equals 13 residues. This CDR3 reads CASSLWGGTEAFF. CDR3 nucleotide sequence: TGTGCCAGCAGCTTATGGGGAGGAACTGAAGCTTTCTTT.

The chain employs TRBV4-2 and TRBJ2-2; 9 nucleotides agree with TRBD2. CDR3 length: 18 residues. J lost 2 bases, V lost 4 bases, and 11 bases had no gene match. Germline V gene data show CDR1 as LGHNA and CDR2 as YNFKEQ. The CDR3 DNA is TGTGCCAGCAGCCTGGGTGGGCTAGCGGGATTAAACACCGGGGAGCTGTTTTTT. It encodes CASSLGGLAGLNTGELFF.

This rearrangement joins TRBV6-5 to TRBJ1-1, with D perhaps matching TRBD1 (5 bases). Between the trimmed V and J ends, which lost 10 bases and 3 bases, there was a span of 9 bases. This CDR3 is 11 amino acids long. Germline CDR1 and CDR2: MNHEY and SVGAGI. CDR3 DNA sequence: TGTGCCATAAAAGGGGACACTGAAGCTTTCTTT. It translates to CAIKGDTEAFF.

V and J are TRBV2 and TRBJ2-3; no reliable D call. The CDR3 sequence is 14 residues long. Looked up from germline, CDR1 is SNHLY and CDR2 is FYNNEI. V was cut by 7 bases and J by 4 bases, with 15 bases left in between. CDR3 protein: CASTLTLPADTQYF. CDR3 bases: TGTGCCAGCACGCTCACACTACCAGCAGATACGCAGTATTTT. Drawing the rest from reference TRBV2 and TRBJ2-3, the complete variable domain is EPEVTQTPSHQVTQMGQEVILRCVPISNHLYFYWYRQILGQKVEFLVSFYNNEISEKSEIFDDQFSVERPDGSNFTLKIRSTKLEDSAMYFCASTLTLPADTQYFGPGTRLTVL.

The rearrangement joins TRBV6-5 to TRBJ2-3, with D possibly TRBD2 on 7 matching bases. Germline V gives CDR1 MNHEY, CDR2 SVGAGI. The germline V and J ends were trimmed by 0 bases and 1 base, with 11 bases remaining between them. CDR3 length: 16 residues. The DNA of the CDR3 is TGTGCCAGCAGTTACTCGACGGGGGGCGGCACAGATACGCAGTATTTT. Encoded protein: CASSYSTGGGTDTQYF.

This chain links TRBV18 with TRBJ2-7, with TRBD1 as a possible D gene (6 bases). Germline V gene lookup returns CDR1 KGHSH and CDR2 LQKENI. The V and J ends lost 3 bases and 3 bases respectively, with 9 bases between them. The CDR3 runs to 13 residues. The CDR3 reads CASSPGQNYEQYF. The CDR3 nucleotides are TGTGCCAGCTCACCCGGACAGAACTACGAGCAGTACTTC.